This TCR beta chain appears in the sequencing data of a study of T cells during gluten challenge in celiac disease (dated by TCRdb to 2015 to 2018). About the full investigation: Paired single-cell TCR sequencing was performed for several challenge participants showing a significant rise in HLA-DQ:gluten tetramer-binding T cells. On the Illumina MiSeq, paired-end 250 bp sequencing was performed for single-cell libraries and paired-end 300 bp sequencing was performed for bulk libraries. Blood was collected at baseline, day 6 and day 14 of the challenge, and duodenal biopsies at baseline and day 14. Paper-wide results and their limitations: In several patients, roughly 11-45% of single-cell TCR-alpha/beta clonotypes seen at the latest time point had also been present at baseline, compared with about 52-56% in the bulk data. Clonal expansion rose on day 6, as shown by reduced sample-corrected Shannon diversity of circulating gluten-specific T cells. The circulating gluten-specific T cells hit their peak on day 6, and the day-6 repertoire seemed to be made up largely of expanded preexisting memory clonotypes.

This clonotype counts as medium-sized (0.01 to 0.1%). Within one base of it there is no much larger clone, and no base qualities were kept. The library relied on single-cell sequencing. Data came from an Illumina MiSeq. Three nested PCRs using multiplexed primers that cover all TRA and TRB V genes were used to amplify paired single-cell TCR-alpha and TCR-beta sequences. Per the authors' processing: Selected pRESTO steps were used to preprocess reads, and IMGT/HighV-QUEST was used to assign V, D, J genes and CDR3 junctions. A single cell was kept only if the cell was a valid singleton with no more than three chains, each backed by 100 or more reads. Clonotypes were defined by identical paired TCR-alpha/beta nucleotide sequences, and cross-patient sharing of only about 0.2% indicated negligible cross-contamination. Repertoire diversity was estimated with an undersampling-corrected Shannon index in samples with more than 20 cells. The raw public data were reprocessed by TCRdb itself: fastp quality trimming at Q25, MiXCR clonotype calling, in-frame beta chains only. Each record represents a unique CDR3 protein, reported with the most common genes and DNA among its rows. The V and J calls were determined by TCRdb, not by the authors. This sample is represented by under 400 distinct CDR3 sequences; 25% of them were singletons. Less than 60% of the sample lies in the top ten.

Blood cells were gated as tetramer-binding CD4+ effector-memory gut-homing T cells: CD3+, CD45RA-, CD62L-, integrin beta7+, with lineage markers excluded. Treated celiac disease patients on a gluten-free diet underwent a 14-day oral dietary gluten challenge to study recall of gluten-specific T cells. Sorting was done on an Aria II cell sorter as single cells, plus in bulk whenever tetramer-positive cells were relatively numerous. Peripheral blood mononuclear cells were isolated using Ficoll density gradient centrifugation and were cryopreserved prior to staining. Before tetramer-binding CD4+ T cells were sorted, thawed cells were stained with a pool of PE-conjugated HLA-DQ:gluten tetramers presenting immunodominant gluten epitopes. Following HLA-DQ:gluten tetramer staining, tetramer-based enrichment was performed on blood samples. Trimming costs V 0 bases and J 0 bases, and their ends lie 11 bases apart. CDR1 and CDR2 were assigned from the germline V gene as SGHTA and FQGNSA. From the cysteine up to the phenylalanine, the CDR3 has a length of 16 residues. The DNA shown is the 48-base CDR3, in frame from base 1.

The chain couples TRBV7-2 to TRBJ1-2, with the D gene not clear enough to name. The sequence derives from a female donor with celiac disease. Sample: gluten-specific CD4+ T cells sorted from blood using tetramers, taken at baseline or on day 6, 14 or 28 of gluten challenge (not recorded which). CDR3 protein: CASSLAAGLPNYGYTF. The DNA reads as follows: TGTGCCAGCAGCTTAGCGGCGGGGTTACCTAACTATGGCTACACCTTC.